One T cell receptor (beta chain) is described in this entry. This specimen belongs to a study of blood T cell repertoires in COVID-19. In the study overall: The cDNA or gDNA used as material had been derived from T cells, B-cell-depleted T cells, or PBMCs.

Sequencing was performed with immunoSEQ multiplex PCR; in TCRdb, only in-frame clones are kept and a portion is missing. This table holds roughly 200,000 clones, roughly 88% found once. The source of this sequence is a man aged 35 to 55 with acute COVID-19. The material sequenced was PBMCs or T cells enriched from blood (not recorded which).

CDR3 nucleotides: TGTGCCAGCAGCATCATGGGAGGGAGGGACATTCAGTACTTC. Protein product: CASSIMGGRDIQYF. The chain carries TRBV7-2 and TRBJ2-4; the match to TRBD2 covers 7 bases. CDR1 and CDR2 from the germline V gene are SGHTA and FQGNSA. Unmatched junction bases numbered 9, after V lost 5 bases and J lost 8 bases. CDR3 length: 14 residues.